The 14 T cell receptor beta chains below all came from one sample that was sequenced in a study of technical replicates of blood from a handful of donors. Method: immunoSEQ multiplex PCR; TCRdb's copy keeps in-frame clones and lacks some. The sample lists 65,000 to 90,000 clones, 93% occurring once. The sample taken for sequencing was T cells isolated from PBMCs. All receptors derive from a human donor in good health.

The rearrangement joins TRBV7-9 to TRBJ2-1; the match to TRBD2 covers 7 bases. The CDR3 is made up of 13 amino acids. Trimming took 5 bases from V and 5 from J; bases not matched to a gene: 3. The germline V gene has CDR1 SEHNR and CDR2 FQNEAQ (reference sequence). As DNA, the CDR3 is TGTGCCAGCAGCAGGGACTACGACAATGAGCAGTTCTTC. Translation gives CASSRDYDNEQFF.

The chain is built from TRBV4-1 and TRBJ2-7, with 11 bases identical to TRBD1. The CDR3 totals 14 residues. The germline CDR1 and CDR2 sequences are MGHRA and YSYEKL. The junction had 1 base not matched to a gene; V was cut back by 4 bases and J by 2 bases. The DNA of the CDR3 is TGCGCCAGCAGCCTGGGACAGGGGGCCTACGAGCAGTACTTC. It codes for CASSLGQGAYEQYF.

The chain couples TRBV2 to TRBJ2-1; 7 bases line up with TRBD2. With 10 bases clipped from V and 4 bases from J, the junction kept 7 bases outside the gene matches. CDR1 and CDR2 from the germline V gene are SNHLY and FYNNEI. This CDR3 has 13 amino acids. Written as DNA, the CDR3 is TGTGCCACCCAGACTAGCAGATACAATGAGCAGTTCTTC. This sequence encodes CATQTSRYNEQFF.

This chain uses TRBV12-2 with TRBJ1-6; TRBD1 reflects the table's D call only, with no check against the DNA. TRBV12-2 is annotated as a pseudogene. The CDR3 loop spans 16 amino acids. The CDR3 region is CASRSYPGQKNSPLHF. The DNA for the CDR3 is TGTGCAAGTCGCTCCTACCCGGGACAGAAGAATTCACCCCTCCACTTT.

The rearrangement uses TRBV4-1 and TRBJ1-5, with D tentatively TRBD1 (5 bases). The V gene's germline CDR1 is MGHRA and CDR2 YSYEKL. The germline V and J ends were trimmed by 5 bases and 3 bases, with 17 bases remaining between them. The CDR3 length is 16 residues. The CDR3 loop reads CASSGPGDRNNQPQHF. CDR3 nucleotide sequence: TGCGCCAGCAGCGGTCCGGGAGACAGAAACAATCAGCCCCAGCATTTT.

The CDR3 spells CASTTGPANYGYTF. The CDR3 coding sequence is TGTGCCAGTACCACAGGGCCAGCTAACTATGGCTACACCTTC. The chain is built from TRBV19 and TRBJ1-2; possibly TRBD1 for D (6 bases). The germline CDR1 and CDR2 sequences are LNHDA and SQIVND (reference sequence). Between the trimmed V and J ends, which lost 7 bases and 0 bases, there was a span of 12 bases. CDR3 length equals 14 residues. Variable domain in full (rest from reference TRBV19 and TRBJ1-2): DGGITQSPKYLFRKEGQNVTLSCEQNLNHDAMYWYRQDPGQGLRLIYYSQIVNDFQKGDIAEGYSVSREKKESFPLTVTSAQKNPTAFYLCASTTGPANYGYTFGSGTRLTVV.

The chain employs TRBV2 and TRBJ2-3; 12 bases are a match to TRBD1. CDR3 length: 13 residues. Trimming took 7 bases from V and 6 from J; bases not matched to a gene: 2. Germline-derived CDR1 and CDR2 are SNHLY and FYNNEI. The CDR3 loop is CASTGTGGDTQYF. The CDR3 DNA is TGTGCCAGCACCGGGACAGGGGGCGATACGCAGTATTTT.

This rearrangement joins TRBV9 to TRBJ2-1; 13 bases agree with TRBD2. The length of the CDR3 is 14 residues. V shed 3 bases and J 9 bases; nucleotides not matched to a gene: 3. Germline loops: CDR1 SGDLS, CDR2 YYNGEE. The CDR3 nucleotides are TGTGCCAGCAGCGGGGGACTAGCGGGACTTGAGCAGTTCTTC. Amino acid sequence: CASSGGLAGLEQFF.

The CDR3 sequence: CASSVDRVNEKLFF. The CDR3 DNA follows: TGTGCCAGCAGTGTTGACAGGGTTAATGAAAAACTGTTTTTT. The chain combines TRBV2 with TRBJ1-4; TRBD1 matches 7 bases. The CDR3 totals 14 residues. The V gene's germline CDR1 is SNHLY and CDR2 FYNNEI. V gave up 4 bases and J gave up 4 bases; unmatched junction bases: 3.

CDR3 sequence reads: CASSSIAGDYNEQFF. CDR3 DNA sequence: TGTGCCAGCAGCTCAATAGCGGGGGACTACAATGAGCAGTTCTTC. The chain employs TRBV7-3 and TRBJ2-1; 9 bases are a match to TRBD2. V gave up 4 bases and J gave up 3 bases; unmatched junction bases: 4. CDR3 length: 15 residues. Germline loops: CDR1 SGHTA, CDR2 FQGTGA.

The J gene is TRBJ1-1, the V gene TRBV19, with D perhaps matching TRBD1 (5 bases). From germline, CDR1 is LNHDA and CDR2 SQIVND (reference sequence). Trimming took 6 bases from V and 4 from J, leaving 12 bases between them. The CDR3 contains 13 residues. CDR3 sequence reads: CASRPGGGTEAFF. The CDR3 DNA sequence: TGTGCCAGTAGACCAGGCGGGGGCACTGAAGCTTTCTTT. Based on the CDR3 plus reference TRBV19 and TRBJ1-1, the full variable domain is DGGITQSPKYLFRKEGQNVTLSCEQNLNHDAMYWYRQDPGQGLRLIYYSQIVNDFQKGDIAEGYSVSREKKESFPLTVTSAQKNPTAFYLCASRPGGGTEAFFGQGTRLTVV.

CDR3 in amino acids: CASSTGTIHEQYF. The CDR3 DNA follows: TGTGCCAGCAGCACAGGGACGATCCACGAGCAGTACTTC. The V and J genes are TRBV25-1 and TRBJ2-7; maybe TRBD1 (6 bases). Germline V gives CDR1 MGHDK, CDR2 SYGVNS. This CDR3 spans 13 amino acids. Trimming shortened V by 6 bases and J by 5 bases, and 14 bases separated the two germline ends.

This clone was seen just once. V is TRBV7-9 and J is TRBJ1-1; tentative D call: TRBD1 (6 bases). With 5 bases removed from V and 7 bases from J, the gap between germline ends came to 20 bases. Germline loops: CDR1 SEHNR, CDR2 FQNEAQ (reference sequence). The CDR3 runs to 15 residues. The CDR3 DNA reads TGTGCCAGCAGCGACGCCGGGACAAAAGGTTTTGAAGCTTTCTTT. Its protein is CASSDAGTKGFEAFF.

V gene TRBV6-1 combines with J gene TRBJ2-5; 10 nucleotides agree with TRBD2. This CDR3 has 12 amino acids. The V gene end was trimmed by 1 base and the J gene end by 12 bases; junction bases not matched to a gene: 2. Per germline, CDR1 MNHNS and CDR2 SASEGT. The DNA for the CDR3 is TGTGCCAGCAGTGAAGGCCTAGCGGGAGAGTACTTC. Translating gives CASSEGLAGEYF.